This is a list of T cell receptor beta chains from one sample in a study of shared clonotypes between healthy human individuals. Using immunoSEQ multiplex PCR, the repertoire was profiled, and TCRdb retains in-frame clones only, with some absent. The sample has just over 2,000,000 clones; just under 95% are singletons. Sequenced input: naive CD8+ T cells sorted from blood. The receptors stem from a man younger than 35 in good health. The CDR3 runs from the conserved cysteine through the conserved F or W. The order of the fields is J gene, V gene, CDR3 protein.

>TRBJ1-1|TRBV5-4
CASYSVGTVNTEAFF
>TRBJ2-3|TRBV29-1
CSVEGLAGGTDTQYF
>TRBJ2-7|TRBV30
CAWNRGHEQYF
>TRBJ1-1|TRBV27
CASSLGAGLGAFF
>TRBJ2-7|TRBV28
CATKAAGEGEQYF
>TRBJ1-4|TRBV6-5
CASSSDREGEKLFF
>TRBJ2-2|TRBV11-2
CASSLLVGTGELFF
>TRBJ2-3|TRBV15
CATSSFSGTDTQYF
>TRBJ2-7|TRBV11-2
CASSLGLRLAGFIDEQYF
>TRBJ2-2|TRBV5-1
CASSLGQGAKTGELFF
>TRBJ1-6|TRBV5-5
CASSQTGSSYNSPLHF
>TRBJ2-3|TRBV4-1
CASSQDHRGGLIADTQYF
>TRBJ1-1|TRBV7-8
CASSLVPLGTEAFF
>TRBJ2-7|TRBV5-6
CASSLVTSYEQYF
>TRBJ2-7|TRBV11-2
CASSLSHSYEQYF
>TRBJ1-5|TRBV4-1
CASSQHGGAGQPQHF
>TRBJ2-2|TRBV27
CASSLNGLNTGELFF
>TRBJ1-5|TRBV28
CASAPLWGNQPQHF
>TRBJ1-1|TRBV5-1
CASSLVQLTGAPQNTEAFF
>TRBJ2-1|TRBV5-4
CASRTFLAGGSSYNEQFF
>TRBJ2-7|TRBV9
CASSVGPDDVYYEQYF
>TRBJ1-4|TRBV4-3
CASSQYPEKLFF
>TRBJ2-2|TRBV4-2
CASSVLQVDDTGELFF
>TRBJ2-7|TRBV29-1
CSVEARNSYEQYF
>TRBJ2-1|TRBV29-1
CSVEGLAELSYNEQFF
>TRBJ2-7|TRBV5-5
CASSWGQGSNEQYF
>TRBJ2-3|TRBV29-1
CSVPWTPISTDTQYF
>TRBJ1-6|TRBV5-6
CASSLSSAGPRPLHF
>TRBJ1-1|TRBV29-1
CSVAGQGSNTEAFF
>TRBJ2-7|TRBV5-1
CASSLGGGRQYF
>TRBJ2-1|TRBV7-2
CASSLGQVVNNEQFF
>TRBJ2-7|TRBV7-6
CASSLGPQSSYEQYF
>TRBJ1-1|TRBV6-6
CASSLDPNTEAFF
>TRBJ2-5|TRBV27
CASTQTGKETQYF
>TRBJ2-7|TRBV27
CASSPTGEGYEQYF
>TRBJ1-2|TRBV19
CASSIGTLGYGYTF
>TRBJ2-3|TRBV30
CAWSGASGGAFADTQYF
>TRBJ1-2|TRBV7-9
CASSGGVYGYTF
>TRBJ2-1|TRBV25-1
CASSDPGIAGEYNEQFF
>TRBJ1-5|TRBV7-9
CASSPSGQGNQPQHF
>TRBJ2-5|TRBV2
CASSEKRGYQETQYF